This passage covers 25 T cell receptor beta chains from one sample sequenced in a study of shared clonotypes between healthy human individuals. The table came from immunoSEQ multiplex PCR; TCRdb's copy has only in-frame clones and leaves some out. The sample comprises roughly 2.5 million clones, more than 90% of which are singletons, and roughly 0.15% rests with the top ten. Sequencing used naive CD4+ T cells sorted from blood. Subset described: CD45RA+ positively selected. The receptors shown here come from a man younger than 30 in good health.

The J gene is TRBJ2-7, the V gene TRBV9; 7 bases are a match to TRBD2. CDR1 is SGDLS, CDR2 YYNGEE, per germline. The CDR3 contains 15 residues. The junction had 8 bases not matched to a gene; V was cut back by 0 bases and J by 5 bases. The CDR3, as DNA: TGTGCCAGCAGCGTAGAAGCGGGACGGAGGGACGAGCAGTACTTC. Translation: CASSVEAGRRDEQYF.

This clone showed up just once. The chain couples TRBV12-5 to TRBJ1-1; D possibly corresponds to TRBD1 (6 bases). Germline loops: CDR1 LGHNT, CDR2 FRNRAP. This CDR3 contains 14 residues. The V end lost 2 bases, the J end lost 1 base, and 8 bases lay between the germline ends. The CDR3 loop reads CASGLTGKNTEAFF. DNA for the CDR3: TGTGCTAGTGGTTTGACAGGGAAGAACACTGAAGCTTTCTTT.

The gene calls are TRBV11-2 and TRBJ1-1, with 9 bases that match TRBD1. The CDR3 is made up of 15 amino acids. V dropped 3 bases and J dropped 1; count of bases not matched to a gene: 3. The germline V gene encodes CDR1 SGHAT and CDR2 FQNNGV. The CDR3 DNA reads as TGTGCCAGCAGCTTTTTGACAGGGGGGAACACTGAAGCTTTCTTT. Amino acid sequence: CASSFLTGGNTEAFF.

V gene TRBV5-1 combines with J gene TRBJ1-1, with TRBD1 identical over 9 bases. The CDR3 is 15 amino acids. CDR1 and CDR2 (germline): SGHRS, YFSETQ. Unmatched junction bases numbered 6, after V lost 1 base and J lost 5 bases. The CDR3 here is CASSLRGQGETEAFF. CDR3 in DNA: TGCGCCAGCAGCTTGCGGGGACAGGGAGAGACTGAAGCTTTCTTT.

The CDR3 DNA follows: TGTGCCCTGCCTCAGCCGCCAGGCGCCTATAATTCACCCCTCCACTTT. Amino acids: CALPQPPGAYNSPLHF. The rearrangement uses TRBV19 and TRBJ1-6; D remains ambiguous. The germline V gene encodes CDR1 LNHDA and CDR2 SQIVND (reference sequence). This CDR3 comprises 16 residues. V was pared by 11 bases and J by 2 bases, with 19 bases between.

The chain joins TRBV30 to TRBJ1-2; weak D call: TRBD1 (6 bases). V was cut by 8 bases and J by 6 bases, with 16 bases left in between. The CDR3 is 12 amino acids. Germline CDR1 is GTSNPN and CDR2 is SVGIG (reference sequence). CDR3: CAGKTGTHGYTF. In DNA form, the CDR3 reads TGTGCCGGTAAAACCGGGACACATGGCTACACCTTC.

J is TRBJ1-5 and V is TRBV30; D possibly corresponds to TRBD1 (6 bases). The CDR3 loop spans 13 amino acids. Per germline, CDR1 GTSNPN and CDR2 SVGIG (reference sequence). The germline V and J ends were trimmed by 4 bases and 6 bases, with 13 bases remaining between them. This CDR3 reads CAWNGGGVQPQHF. The CDR3 nucleotides are TGTGCCTGGAACGGAGGGGGGGTTCAGCCCCAGCATTTT.

The chain combines TRBV10-3 with TRBJ2-5; TRBD1 matches 7 bases. The CDR3 sequence is 16 residues long. Germline V CDR1 and CDR2: ENHRY, SYGVKD. Trimming removed 11 bases from V and 5 bases from J; junction bases left unmatched: 20. The CDR3 loop reads CAVQQGRPIEGETQYF. The CDR3 coding sequence is TGTGCCGTCCAACAGGGGCGCCCCATCGAGGGGGAGACCCAGTACTTC.

Comments on this clone: This CDR3 is also generated by other DNA sequences in the sample. The rearrangement uses TRBV19 and TRBJ2-7, with 7 bases aligning to TRBD1. The germline V gene encodes CDR1 LNHDA and CDR2 SQIVND (reference sequence). This CDR3 has 14 residues. V shed 3 bases and J 2 bases; nucleotides not matched to a gene: 4. This CDR3 is CASSIGRGTYEQYF. CDR3 nucleotides: TGTGCCAGTAGTATCGGCAGGGGGACCTACGAGCAGTACTTC.

The chain employs TRBV9 and TRBJ2-5; 12 nucleotides match TRBD2. The V segment lost 2 bases and the J segment 2 bases; nucleotides outside the gene matches: 4. Germline V gives CDR1 SGDLS, CDR2 YYNGEE. CDR3 length equals 16 residues. CDR3 sequence reads: CASSVTSGSGQETQYF. The CDR3 DNA is TGTGCCAGCAGCGTGACTAGCGGGAGTGGACAAGAGACCCAGTACTTC.

V is TRBV30 and J is TRBJ2-5, with 7 bases fitting TRBD1. Trimming at V came to 5 bases and at J to 0 bases, leaving 6 bases not matched to a gene. Germline V gene sequence: CDR1 GTSNPN, CDR2 SVGIG (reference sequence). The CDR3 is made up of 14 amino acids. The CDR3 nucleotides read TGTGCCTGGGCGCTAGGGGGCTACCAAGAGACCCAGTACTTC. Protein sequence: CAWALGGYQETQYF.

The chain has TRBV19 and TRBJ1-2; D is ambiguous. Germline CDR1 and CDR2: LNHDA and SQIVND (reference sequence). Deletions cut 5 bases from V and 8 bases from J, with 12 bases between. This CDR3 comprises 12 residues. CDR3 in amino acids: CASSLYDLGYTF. The CDR3 bases are TGTGCCAGTAGTCTGTATGACCTGGGCTACACCTTC. The entire variable domain, with the rest obtained from reference TRBV19 and TRBJ1-2, is as follows: DGGITQSPKYLFRKEGQNVTLSCEQNLNHDAMYWYRQDPGQGLRLIYYSQIVNDFQKGDIAEGYSVSREKKESFPLTVTSAQKNPTAFYLCASSLYDLGYTFGSGTRLTVV.

As to this clone: The junction differs from germline at one of its ends, possibly a read error. The V gene is TRBV11-2, the J gene TRBJ1-6; D unresolved. Looked up from germline, CDR1 is SGHAT and CDR2 is FQNNGV. CDR3 length: 13 residues. The CDR3 DNA reads as TGTGCCAGCAGCTTAGAGTATAGTTCACCCCTCCACTTT. Translating it yields CASSLEYSSPLHF.

The chain recombines TRBV10-3 with TRBJ2-4; no clear D. The CDR3 has 15 residues. Germline V gene sequence: CDR1 ENHRY, CDR2 SYGVKD. Trimming removed 0 bases from V and 0 bases from J, with 6 bases in between. The CDR3 sequence: CAISESNIAKNIQYF. The CDR3 bases are TGTGCCATCAGTGAGTCGAATATAGCCAAAAACATTCAGTACTTC.

The V call is TRBV7-9, the J call TRBJ2-7; D remains ambiguous. The CDR3 length is 11 residues. CDR1 and CDR2 (germline): SEHNR, FQNEAQ (reference sequence). Trimming pared 5 bases from V and 9 bases from J, leaving 11 bases between. CDR3 sequence reads: CASSPSTRQYF. The DNA of the CDR3 is TGTGCCAGCAGCCCTTCGACTCGGCAGTACTTC. Based on the CDR3 plus reference TRBV7-9 and TRBJ2-7, the full variable domain is DTGVSQNPRHKITKRGQNVTFRCDPISEHNRLYWYRQTLGQGPEFLTYFQNEAQLEKSRLLSDRFSAERPKGSFSTLEIQRTEQGDSAMYLCASSPSTRQYFGPGTRLTVT.

A note on this clone: The same CDR3 is also encoded by other DNA sequences in this sample. The rearrangement uses TRBV7-9 and TRBJ1-4; D remains unclear. The ends were cut back, 4 bases at V and 2 bases at J, with 11 bases in the middle. Germline assignment: CDR1 SEHNR and CDR2 FQNEAQ (reference sequence). The CDR3 loop spans 15 amino acids. CDR3 amino acids: CASSSGGSTNEKLFF. The CDR3 DNA is TGTGCCAGCAGCTCCGGTGGGTCGACTAATGAAAAACTGTTTTTT.

The rearrangement joins TRBV30 to TRBJ2-7, with 8 bases that match TRBD1. Germline V gene sequence: CDR1 GTSNPN, CDR2 SVGIG (reference sequence). Trimming removed 2 bases from V and 3 bases from J; junction bases left unmatched: 9. The CDR3 has 15 amino acids. CDR3 loop: CAWSPSGTGNYEQYF. The CDR3 nucleotides read TGTGCCTGGAGTCCCTCCGGGACAGGAAACTACGAGCAGTACTTC.

Only one count was recorded for this clone. The chain links TRBV5-6 to TRBJ1-1, with TRBD1 matching 7 bases. Per germline, CDR1 SGHDT and CDR2 YYEEEE. The CDR3 is 14 residues long. V was clipped by 3 bases and J by 5 bases; unmatched bases: 7. In nucleotides, the CDR3 is TGTGCCAGCAGCTCCCAGGGGGGCCTAACTGAAGCTTTCTTT. Translated: CASSSQGGLTEAFF.

V gene TRBV2 combines with J gene TRBJ2-7; 11 bases agree with TRBD2. CDR1 SNHLY and CDR2 FYNNEI come from the germline V gene. The J segment lost 0 bases and the V segment lost 9 bases, leaving 7 bases of the junction unmatched. The CDR3 sequence is 15 residues long. The CDR3 nucleotides are TGTGCCAGTACCGGGACTAGCGGTGCCTCCTACGAGCAGTACTTC. Translated, it gives CASTGTSGASYEQYF.

The genes are TRBV7-2 and TRBJ2-3; 7 positions agree with TRBD2. Germline V lookup: CDR1 SGHTA, CDR2 FQGNSA. This CDR3 contains 16 residues. V gave up 2 bases and J gave up 0 bases; unmatched junction bases: 5. CDR3 sequence: CASSLFGTTSTDTQYF. The CDR3 DNA follows: TGTGCCAGCAGCTTATTCGGGACTACTAGCACAGATACGCAGTATTTT.

This clone occurred once. This rearrangement joins TRBV7-2 to TRBJ2-5, with D perhaps TRBD1 (6 bases). CDR1 is SGHTA and CDR2 is FQGNSA in the germline V gene. The CDR3 has 13 residues. Trimming took 5 bases from V and 5 from J, leaving 12 bases between them. CDR3 residues: CASSATGIETQYF. CDR3 nucleotide sequence: TGTGCCAGCAGCGCCACAGGGATTGAGACCCAGTACTTC.

This chain connects TRBV7-9 to TRBJ2-1; D is ambiguous. The CDR3 has 17 amino acids. Trimming shortened V by 5 bases and J by 0 bases, and 17 bases separated the two germline ends. Per the germline V gene, CDR1 is SEHNR and CDR2 is FQNEAQ (reference sequence). The DNA for the CDR3 is TGTGCCAGCAGCCCCCGTTGGAGCGTAAGCTCCTACAATGAGCAGTTCTTC. The encoded protein is CASSPRWSVSSYNEQFF.

This chain joins TRBV19 and TRBJ2-2; weak D call: TRBD2 (6 bases). Trimming left V 7 bases short and J 4 bases short, with 16 bases between. The CDR3 sequence is 15 residues long. The V gene's germline CDR1 is LNHDA and CDR2 SQIVND (reference sequence). CDR3 sequence: CASTYRRGPTGELFF. The CDR3 bases are TGTGCCAGTACCTATCGGCGGGGTCCCACCGGGGAGCTGTTTTTT.

The CDR3 reads CASSPPQGARRETQYF. Here the CDR3 DNA reads TGTGCCAGCTCACCACCACAGGGGGCGCGTCGAGAGACCCAGTACTTC. The chain combines TRBV18 with TRBJ2-5; 9 bases line up with TRBD1. In germline, CDR1 is KGHSH, CDR2 LQKENI. Trimming at V came to 0 bases and at J to 4 bases, leaving 6 bases not matched to a gene. The CDR3 spans 16 residues.

The chain has TRBV4-3 and TRBJ2-1; D uncertain. Trimming took off 0 bases at V and 12 bases at J, with 12 bases between the two ends. CDR1 is LGHNA, CDR2 YSLEER, per germline. The CDR3 is made up of 13 amino acids. CDR3 protein: CASSQDGRDGQFF. CDR3 sequence (DNA): TGCGCCAGCAGCCAAGACGGACGTGATGGGCAGTTCTTC.